In its sample, the clone carrying this T cell receptor (beta chain) was seen once. Per the study methods: Reference gene primer amplification yielded estimated nucleated cell counts. TCRdb keeps only in-frame clones here, not all; method: immunoSEQ multiplex PCR. That table supplies the V and J calls and clone size; D and trimming were determined from the DNA. The sample lists tens of thousands of clones, almost 85% seen once, with 1.2% in the top ten. The data belong to a study of blood T cell repertoires in COVID-19. Study-level information: Sources were T cells, B-cell-depleted T cells, or PBMCs; the material itself was cDNA or gDNA.

The germline V and J ends were trimmed by 3 bases and 0 bases, with 10 bases remaining between them. Germline V gives CDR1 ENHRY, CDR2 SYGVKD. The CDR3 has 15 amino acids. The source of this sequence is a woman over 75 with acute or convalescent COVID-19. Source material: peripheral blood. The rearrangement links TRBV10-3 to TRBJ2-3; D may be TRBD1 (5 bases). The CDR3 DNA is TGTGCCATCAGTGAAGGGGCGGCTAGCACAGATACGCAGTATTTT. Residues: CAISEGAASTDTQYF.